This is a list of T cell receptor beta chains from one sample in a study of blood T cell repertoires in COVID-19. TCRdb's copy holds only in-frame clones and misses some; the assay was immunoSEQ multiplex PCR. The table shows about 320,000 clones, with about 84% occurring only once. Sequencing was performed on peripheral blood. The origin of the receptors is a woman in her fifties or sixties with acute or convalescent COVID-19. Both conserved end residues are part of each CDR3. The listing skips clone size in some rows; elsewhere it reads once, few, many or a size class.

>-|TRBV5-1
CASSLGPRLAGVNEQFF
>-|TRBV19
CASSIGTEIYEQYF
>-|TRBV24-1
CATSTVSNTEAFF
>-|TRBV5-4
CASSLWGGETQYF
>-|TRBV19
CASSSSGRSTDTQYF
>-|TRBV2
CAGAVDTGELFF
>-|TRBV27
CASSSYPSRGSPLHF
>-|TRBV2
CASSEERIANTGELFF
>-|TRBV9
CASSSAGSSYEQYF
>once|TRBV7-2
CASSSPRYEQYF
>-|TRBV9
CASSVNSRSYEQYF
>-|TRBV7-2
CASSLLIVVAGPGQTQYF
>-|TRBV14
CASSLYYNEQFF
>-|TRBV2
CASSPGEGSEKLFF
>-|TRBV5-4
CASSGGAQAKNIQYF
>-|TRBV2
CASSADSNYGYTF
>-|TRBV11-1
CASSPTGLEQYF
>once|TRBV28
CASSFVRDLYEQFF
>few|TRBV28
CAGKTGADTDTQYF
>-|TRBV21-1
CASSKALRQGQETQYF
>-|TRBV28
CASRVGGVNIRRRDGYTF
>-|TRBV5-1
CASSLAAGVLSGELFF
>-|TRBV27
CASSFADNSYNSPLHF
>-|TRBV5-4
CASSWGGIGPYEQYF
>once|TRBV6-5
CASSTPGLAFDEQFF
>-|TRBV11-1
CASINPGTPPYNEQFF
>-|TRBV5-3
CARSQQGQGAIYNSPLHF
>-|TRBV5-1
CASSLVPREGENTEAFF
>-|TRBV7-3
CASSLMGQDTGELFF
>-|TRBV27
CASSFQRGETQYF
>-|TRBV5-1
CASSSQETQYF
>-|TRBV6-2/TRBV6-3
CASSWGRNEKLFF
>-|TRBV23-1
CASTKDRGLRCSYNSPLHF
>-|TRBV2
CASTRDTDTQYF
>-|TRBV25-1
CASSEFGGNYEQYF
>-|TRBV2
CANDRIGPQHF
>-|TRBV5-6
CASSPRDRHGYTF